The T cell receptor beta chain under discussion was sequenced for a study of Ad26.COV2.S vaccination and SARS-CoV-2 variants. Overall study context: Into the muscle, Ad26.COV2.S was dosed once or twice, 56 days apart.

Study results and caveats: Vaccine recipients posted higher spike-specific TCR breadth than their placebo counterparts.

As for treatment: some 20 received Ad26.COV2.S at low or high dose, single or two shots; about 5 received placebo; per-sample allocation not given. Samples were taken on day 63 after the first vaccine or placebo injection. An 18-55-year-old adult in Boston served as donor. In the vaccine, an Ad26 vector expressed the SARS-CoV-2 spike of the Wuhan strain. As concerns this clone: The antigen remains undetermined.

The data were produced by immunoSEQ multiplex PCR, yet TCRdb's version contains in-frame clones alone and is incomplete. The table has 450,000 to 550,000 clones, nearly 90% seen once. V was pared by 3 bases and J by 6 bases, with 5 bases of the junction left unmatched. CDR1 is ENHRY and CDR2 is SYGVKD in the germline V gene. This CDR3 is 15 amino acids long. The sequence was collected from a person between 18 and 65 years old who received the Ad26.COV2.S COVID-19 vaccine or a placebo. Sequences were derived from peripheral blood, sampled in a trial of Ad26.COV2.S vaccine versus placebo. V gene TRBV10-3 combines with J gene TRBJ2-1; TRBD2 matches at 10 bases. The CDR3 coding sequence is TGTGCCATCAGTGACAGCGGGGGGGCCTTCAATGAGCAGTTCTTC. This gives the protein CAISDSGGAFNEQFF.